This T cell receptor beta chain is from a study of regulatory T cells in long-lasting Graves disease. Study in general: The study enrolled newly diagnosed Graves' patients on antithyroid drugs under 3 months.

CDR1 and CDR2 (germline): SGHNT, YYREEE (reference sequence). V lost 1 base and J lost 5, with 10 bases in between. The CDR3 is 14 residues long. For TCR beta, libraries came from iRepertoire HTBI primers and Arm-PCR of CDR3 regions. Each CDR3 protein gets one entry after TCRdb re-called the multiplex PCR reads with MiXCR. The table lists about 540,000 distinct CDR3 sequences, about 14% of them singletons. This clonotype was detected a few times. As yet, its antigen is unknown. Findings and limits, study-wide: Newly diagnosed patients had higher TCR diversity than persistent Graves' patients did.

As to time point: newly diagnosed GD, antithyroid drugs for less than 3 months. Making the TCR library involved RNA that had been extracted from PBMCs. These data were likewise used in another study, on T cells in Graves' hyperthyroidism and ophthalmopathy.

This TCR came from a man between 25 and 39 years old with Graves disease. The gene calls are TRBV5-4 and TRBJ2-1; D call uncertain. The input for sequencing was peripheral blood mononuclear cells (PBMCs), taken at new diagnosis, from a patient treated with antithyroid drugs. The CDR3 loop is CASSLYRVHNEQFF. In nucleotides, the CDR3 is TGTGCCAGCAGCTTGTATAGGGTCCACAATGAGCAGTTCTTC.